The clone carrying this T cell receptor beta chain was observed a few times. CDR3 length equals 14 residues. V was pared by 0 bases and J by 7 bases, with 6 bases of the junction left unmatched. Per the germline V gene, CDR1 is SGHRS and CDR2 is YFSETQ. The data are from a study of T cells in Graves' hyperthyroidism and ophthalmopathy. Amplified TCR beta CDR3 regions derived from RNA transcripts. An initial round of RT-PCR targeting the TCR CDR3 relied on the HTBI primer set. MiXCR, run by TCRdb on the multiplex PCR reads, gives a single entry per CDR3 protein. This sample has 550,000 to 700,000 distinct CDR3 sequences, with just over 45% found just once.

Sequenced: peripheral blood or thyroid tissue (not recorded which). J is TRBJ1-2 and V is TRBV5-1; 7 nucleotides agree with TRBD1. This TCR was recovered from an adult woman with Graves' disease, either hyperthyroidism or ophthalmopathy (not recorded which). The CDR3 region is CASSLAGGQSGYTF. The CDR3 DNA reads as TGCGCCAGCAGCTTGGCAGGGGGACAGAGTGGCTACACCTTC.